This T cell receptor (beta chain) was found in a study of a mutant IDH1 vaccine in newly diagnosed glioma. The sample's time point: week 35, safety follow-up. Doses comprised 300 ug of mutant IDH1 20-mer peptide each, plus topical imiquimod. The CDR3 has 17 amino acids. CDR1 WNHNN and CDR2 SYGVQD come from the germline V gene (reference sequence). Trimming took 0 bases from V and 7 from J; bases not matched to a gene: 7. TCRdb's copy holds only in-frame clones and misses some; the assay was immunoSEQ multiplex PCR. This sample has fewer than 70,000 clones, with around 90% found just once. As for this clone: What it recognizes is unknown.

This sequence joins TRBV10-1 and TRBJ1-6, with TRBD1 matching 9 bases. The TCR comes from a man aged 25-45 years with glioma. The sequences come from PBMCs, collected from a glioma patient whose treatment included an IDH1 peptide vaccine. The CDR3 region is CASSESWDRDANSPLHF. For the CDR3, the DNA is TGCGCCAGCAGTGAGTCCTGGGACAGGGATGCCAATTCACCCCTCCACTTT.